In this sample, the clone carrying this T cell receptor (beta chain) turned up a few times. These data come from a study of blood T cell repertoires in COVID-19. Overall study: Donors in the United States, Italy and Spain gave samples during acute or convalescent COVID-19. The analysed material was cDNA or gDNA that came from T cells, B-cell-depleted T cells, or PBMCs.

Generated by immunoSEQ multiplex PCR, the TCRdb table keeps only in-frame clones and is missing some. Of about 300,000 clones in the sample, 65% to 85% were seen once. During active infection, Seattle patients enrolled and were then monitored through disease. CDR1 and CDR2 (germline): LNHDA, SQIVND (reference sequence). This CDR3 is 19 amino acids long. V was clipped by 6 bases and J by 4 bases; unmatched bases: 16. This clonotype was sampled from a human donor with COVID-19, enrolled during active disease. The donor label of this sample is uncertain. The chain couples TRBV19 to TRBJ2-3, with 13 bases identical to TRBD2. Material: peripheral blood. The CDR3 DNA is TGTGCCAGTAGACCGAGTATTGTGAGACTAGCGGGAGGAGCAGATACGCAGTATTTT. Translation gives CASRPSIVRLAGGADTQYF.